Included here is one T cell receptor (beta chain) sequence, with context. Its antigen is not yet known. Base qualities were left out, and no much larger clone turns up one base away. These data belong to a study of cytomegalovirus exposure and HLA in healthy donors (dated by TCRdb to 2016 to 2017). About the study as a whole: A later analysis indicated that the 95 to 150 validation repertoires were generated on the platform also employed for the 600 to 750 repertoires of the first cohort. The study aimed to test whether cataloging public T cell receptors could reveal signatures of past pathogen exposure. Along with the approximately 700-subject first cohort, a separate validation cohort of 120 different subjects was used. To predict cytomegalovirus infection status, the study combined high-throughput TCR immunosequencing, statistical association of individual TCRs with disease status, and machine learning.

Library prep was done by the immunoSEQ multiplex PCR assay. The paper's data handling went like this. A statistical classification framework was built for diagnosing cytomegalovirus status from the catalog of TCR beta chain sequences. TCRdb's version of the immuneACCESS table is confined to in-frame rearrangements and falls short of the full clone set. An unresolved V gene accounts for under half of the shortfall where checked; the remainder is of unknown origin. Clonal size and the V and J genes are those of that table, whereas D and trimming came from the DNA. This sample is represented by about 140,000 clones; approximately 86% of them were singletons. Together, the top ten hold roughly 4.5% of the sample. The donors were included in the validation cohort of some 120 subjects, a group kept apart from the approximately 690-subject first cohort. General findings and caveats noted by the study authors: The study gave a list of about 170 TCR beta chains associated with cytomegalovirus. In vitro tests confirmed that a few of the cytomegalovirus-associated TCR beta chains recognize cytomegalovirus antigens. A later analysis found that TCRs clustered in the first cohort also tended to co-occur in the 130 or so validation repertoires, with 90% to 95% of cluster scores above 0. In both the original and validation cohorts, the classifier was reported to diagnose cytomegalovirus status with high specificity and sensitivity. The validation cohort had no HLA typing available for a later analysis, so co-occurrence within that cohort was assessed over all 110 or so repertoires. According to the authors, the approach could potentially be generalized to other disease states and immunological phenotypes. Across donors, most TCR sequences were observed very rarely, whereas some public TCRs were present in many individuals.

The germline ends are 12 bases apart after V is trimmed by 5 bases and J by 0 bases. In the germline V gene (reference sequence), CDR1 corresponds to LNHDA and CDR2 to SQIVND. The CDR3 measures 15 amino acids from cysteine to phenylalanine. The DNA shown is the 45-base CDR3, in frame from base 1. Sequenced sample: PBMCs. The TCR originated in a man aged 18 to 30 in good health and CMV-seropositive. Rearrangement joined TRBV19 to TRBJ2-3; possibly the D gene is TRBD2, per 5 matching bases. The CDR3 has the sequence CASSGGRKSTDTQYF. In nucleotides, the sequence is TGTGCCAGTAGTGGAGGCAGGAAAAGCACAGATACGCAGTATTTT.